The 17 T cell receptor beta chains reported below all come from one sample, sequenced in a study of control samples from healthy donors and cancer patients (TCRdb year 2020). Library generation was performed with the immunoSEQ multiplex PCR assay. The source is immuneACCESS, and TCRdb retained only in-frame sequences with V and J called. Part of the clones is not carried over; for the studies checked, unresolved V genes explain less than half of this, and the remainder is unexplained. In this sample the table shows 55,000 to 65,000 clones, about 90% of which occur a single time. The biggest ten clones account for about 12% of the sample. The sample comprised PBMCs. The receptors here all came from an older woman with lung cancer.

This clone came up once. The V call is TRBV6-5, the J call TRBJ2-1; D is possibly TRBD2 (5 bases). Germline assignment: CDR1 MNHEY and CDR2 SVGAGI. CDR3 length: 14 amino acids. Trimming shortened V by 9 bases and J by 4 bases, and 16 bases separated the two germline ends. The CDR3 nucleotides are TGTGCCAGTTCGTCTCGGGGATCTTACAATGAGCAGTTCTTC. This sequence encodes CASSSRGSYNEQFF.

The CDR3, as DNA: TGTGCCACCAGCAGAGATAGGGCCACCCCCGGGGAGCTGTTTTTT. Translation gives CATSRDRATPGELFF. This chain joins TRBV15 and TRBJ2-2; D remains ambiguous. The germline V gene has CDR1 LNHNV and CDR2 YYDKDF (reference sequence). Trimming cost V 0 bases and J 6 bases, with 11 bases left between them. There are 15 residues in the CDR3.

The chain uses TRBV5-5 and TRBJ1-1; D perhaps matches TRBD1 (5 bases). V gave up 1 base and J gave up 12 bases, with 16 bases separating them. The CDR3 length is 13 residues. Germline values: CDR1 SGHKS, CDR2 YYEKEE (reference sequence). The CDR3 sequence: CASSLSPGLGSFF. DNA of the CDR3: TGTGCCAGCAGCTTGAGTCCGGGGCTGGGTTCTTTCTTT. Based on the CDR3 plus reference TRBV5-5 and TRBJ1-1, the full variable domain is DAGVTQSPTHLIKTRGQQVTLRCSPISGHKSVSWYQQVLGQGPQFIFQYYEKEERGRGNFPDRFSARQFPNYSSELNVNALLLGDSALYLCASSLSPGLGSFFGQGTRLTVV.

This sequence joins TRBV3-1 (or the pseudogene TRBV3-2) and TRBJ2-4; weak D call: TRBD2 (6 bases). The germline CDR1 and CDR2 sequences are LGHDT and YNNKEL (reference sequence). Trimming removed 4 bases at V and 8 bases at J, with 9 bases between. The CDR3 extends over 12 amino acids. CDR3 nucleotide sequence: TGTGCCAGCAGCCCCCCGGGAGACATTCAGTACTTC. It specifies CASSPPGDIQYF.

The genes are TRBV18 and TRBJ2-1; TRBD2 matches at 12 bases. The CDR3 contains 16 residues. V lost 3 bases and J lost 6; bases outside the gene matches: 6. CDR1 KGHSH and CDR2 LQKENI come from the germline V gene. CDR3 DNA sequence: TGTGCCAGCTCACCCATGCAGACTAGCGGGAGCAATGAGCAGTTCTTC. Residues: CASSPMQTSGSNEQFF.

V is TRBV27 and J is TRBJ2-7; possibly TRBD1 for D (6 bases). The CDR3 is 12 residues long. Germline V CDR1 and CDR2: MNHEY, SMNVEV (reference sequence). V lost 6 bases and J 8 bases, leaving 14 bases between the germline ends. In DNA, the CDR3 is TGTGCCAGCAGCCCCCCCCAGGGGAAGCAGTACTTC. Its protein product is CASSPPQGKQYF.

The CDR3 is CASSLRGAQYF. As DNA, the CDR3 is TGTGCCAGCAGCTTAAGGGGGGCCCAGTACTTC. V usage is TRBV7-8 and J usage is TRBJ2-5; D could derive from TRBD1 or TRBD2 (6 bases each). The CDR3 contains 11 residues. The germline V and J ends were trimmed by 2 bases and 9 bases, with 7 bases remaining between them. In germline, CDR1 is SGHVS, CDR2 FQNEAQ.

As to this clone: At one of its ends the junction is not consistent with the germline gene, which may arise from a read error. The V call is TRBV13, the J call TRBJ1-3, with TRBD1 as a possible D gene (6 bases). The CDR3 loop spans 15 amino acids. CDR1 is PRHDT and CDR2 is FYEKMQ in the germline V gene (reference sequence). The chain's CDR3 is CASSLGKGDGNTIYF. CDR3 DNA sequence: TGTGCCAGCAGTTTAGGAAAGGGGGACGGAAACACCATATATTTT.

The gene calls are TRBV6-4 and TRBJ1-5; TRBD1 might be the D (6 bases). The germline V and J ends were trimmed by 6 bases and 3 bases, with 9 bases remaining between them. Germline CDR1 is MRHNA and CDR2 is SNTAGT. CDR3 length equals 13 residues. This CDR3 is CASSRTVNQPQHF. The DNA of the CDR3 is TGTGCCAGCAGCAGGACAGTCAATCAGCCCCAGCATTTT.

V is TRBV4-1 and J is TRBJ2-7; a weak D match, TRBD2 (5 bases). Trimming removed 0 bases from V and 3 bases from J, with 9 bases in between. CDR1 is MGHRA and CDR2 is YSYEKL in the germline V gene. This CDR3 spans 14 amino acids. CDR3 protein: CASSQDDGIYEQYF. The CDR3 DNA reads TGCGCCAGCAGCCAAGACGACGGGATCTACGAGCAGTACTTC.

The CDR3 sequence is CSVGTGGSYEQYF. CDR3 in DNA: TGCAGCGTTGGTACAGGGGGCTCCTACGAGCAGTACTTC. This chain links TRBV29-1 with TRBJ2-7; 8 nucleotides line up with TRBD1. CDR3 length: 13 residues. Germline loops: CDR1 SQVTM, CDR2 ANQGSEA. With V trimmed by 4 bases and J by 0 bases, 2 bases remained unmatched.

The chain recombines TRBV2 with TRBJ2-5; D is unclear. Germline V gene lookup returns CDR1 SNHLY and CDR2 FYNNEI. The CDR3 spans 9 residues. V was trimmed by 8 bases and J by 5 bases, leaving 3 bases between them. The CDR3 sequence: CASGETQYF. CDR3 nucleotides: TGTGCCAGCGGGGAGACCCAGTACTTC.

This clone has only a few counts. The rearrangement links TRBV28 to TRBJ1-6; 9 bases agree with TRBD1. From germline, CDR1 is MDHEN and CDR2 SYDVKM. This CDR3 spans 15 amino acids. After removal of 2 bases from V and 9 bases from J, the junction contained 5 bases not matched to a gene. CDR3 residues: CASSLGDRGGSPLHF. CDR3 DNA: TGTGCCAGCAGTTTAGGAGACAGGGGGGGTTCACCCCTCCACTTT.

J is TRBJ2-7 and V is TRBV3-1 (or the pseudogene TRBV3-2); D is possibly TRBD2 (5 bases). This CDR3 is built from 13 residues. V was shortened by 4 bases and J by 3 bases, with 10 bases between the two germline ends. Germline CDR1 LGHDT, CDR2 YNNKEL (reference sequence). The CDR3 sequence: CASSRGSVYEQYF. The CDR3 DNA follows: TGTGCCAGCAGCCGCGGTAGCGTCTACGAGCAGTACTTC.

The CDR3 protein is CASSQGGQGGAGELFF. DNA for the CDR3: TGTGCCAGCAGCCAAGGAGGGCAGGGGGGCGCCGGGGAGCTGTTTTTT. The chain has TRBV4-2 and TRBJ2-2; possibly TRBD1 for D (7 bases). The CDR3 runs 16 residues. In germline, CDR1 is LGHNA, CDR2 YNFKEQ. The V gene lost 1 base and the J gene lost 6 bases, with 15 bases spanning the gap.

The rearrangement links TRBV28 to TRBJ1-2; no definite D call. This CDR3 has 19 residues. The V end was cut by 6 bases, the J end by 1 base, with 27 bases between. Germline V gene sequence: CDR1 MDHEN, CDR2 SYDVKM. CDR3 region: CASRISLSGLGNLNYGYTF. Here the CDR3 DNA reads TGTGCCAGCAGAATCTCCCTCTCAGGCCTGGGCAACCTTAACTATGGCTACACCTTC.

This clone was seen just once. This rearrangement joins TRBV19 to TRBJ1-4; a possible D gene is TRBD1 (5 bases). V was trimmed by 4 bases and J by 7 bases, leaving 16 bases between them. The CDR3 sequence is 15 residues long. CDR1 is LNHDA, CDR2 SQIVND, per germline (reference sequence). The CDR3 is CASSNMWGLSEKLFF. DNA of the CDR3: TGTGCCAGTAGTAATATGTGGGGCTTGAGTGAAAAACTGTTTTTT.